This T cell receptor beta chain originates from a study of CD8 T cells in Susac syndrome (dated 2019 in TCRdb). A note on the overall study: The study used repertoire sequencing to test whether antigen drove CD8+ T cell activation and differentiation in Susac syndrome. CD8+ T cell repertoire clonality was compared between about a dozen healthy donors, approximately 14 Susac syndrome patients and approximately 16 multiple sclerosis patients.

High-throughput TCR beta sequencing profiled peripheral blood CD8+ and CD4+ T cells from healthy donors, Susac syndrome patients and multiple sclerosis patients. Healthy donors were included as age- and sex-matched controls. Bulk CD8+ and CD4+ T cells were purified by magnetic negative isolation, while CD8+ TEMRA cells were enriched using FACS. Blood was drawn into EDTA tubes, processed within 24 hours, and PBMCs were isolated by density gradient centrifugation. PBMCs destined for TCR sequencing were cryopreserved in liquid nitrogen and later thawed in a 37 °C water bath. Purity of sorted or isolated CD4+, CD8+ and CD8+ TEMRA cells was at least 90%. The germline V gene encodes CDR1 SGHRS and CDR2 YFSETQ. Here V drops 0 bases and J drops 3 bases, and the junction holds 8 bases not matched to any gene. From cysteine to phenylalanine, the CDR3 is 16 amino acids long. Solely the CDR3 DNA is kept, with 48 bases framed from the first base.

Findings and caveats that apply to the study as a whole: The number of individuals in the TCR sequencing and HLA analysis was recognized as being relatively small.

RNA was extracted with the RNeasy kit and about 0.45 to 1 ug was reverse transcribed using random hexamers. The immunoSEQ multiplex PCR assay, which covers 54 Vbeta and 13 Jbeta segments, was used to amplify TCR beta CDR3 regions. PCR amplification bias was corrected using a synthetic template baseline for primer optimization and computational correction. The source study handled its data this way. Reads were assigned to V, D and J genes according to IMGT and analyzed in immunoSEQ Analyzer, with only productive sequences retained. Clonality was computed as one minus Shannon entropy normalized by log2 of the number of productive unique sequences. Public and private clones were assessed among the 100 most prevalent clones of each patient and control. Clones were defined as Susac-specific when absent from the healthy and MS cohorts, from fewer than 1,300 published viral clones and from other ImmuneACCESS disease sequences. TCRdb reprocessed the public reads (quality trimming at Q25 with fastp, clone calling with MiXCR) and kept in-frame beta chains. For every CDR3 protein sequence, its rows merge into one entry that carries the most common genes and DNA. TCRdb, not the original authors, processed these V and J calls. The sample includes about 89,000 distinct CDR3 sequences, with about 93% observed a single time. Less than 0.35% of the sample is held by the ten biggest clonotypes.

A remark on this clonotype: Its specific antigen is unknown. Base qualities are not at hand, and no much larger clone is one base apart.

The sample taken for sequencing was CD8+ T cells from PBMCs. This receptor was identified in a human donor in good health. Recombination joined TRBV5-1 with TRBJ2-7, and TRBD1 matches 8 of the central bases. Read as DNA, the sequence is TGCGCCAGCAGCTTGGCGCGGGTTGGGACAGGCTACGAGCAGTACTTC. Its product reads: CASSLARVGTGYEQYF. When the CDR3 is completed using the reference TRBV5-1 and TRBJ2-7 genes on either side, the full variable domain is KAGVTQTPRYLIKTRGQQVTLSCSPISGHRSVSWYQQTPGQGLQFLFEYFSETQRNKGNFPGRFSGRQFSNSRSEMNVSTLELGDSALYLCASSLARVGTGYEQYFGPGTRLTVT.